These 7 T cell receptor beta chains came from one sample sequenced in a study of chemoradiotherapy in HPV16-positive cancers. TCRdb's copy holds only in-frame clones and misses some; the assay was immunoSEQ multiplex PCR. There are roughly 11,000 clones in the sample; 75% to 85% occur only once, and 2.2% lies in the top ten. The sample was taken from a patient who underwent chemoradiotherapy. These receptors originate from a human donor with HPV-associated anogenital cancer.

This chain links TRBV9 with TRBJ2-3; no clear D gene. Germline CDR1 SGDLS, CDR2 YYNGEE. V lost 0 bases, J lost 1 base, and 12 bases lay in between. This CDR3 contains 16 residues. The CDR3 protein is CASSVVVGGGTDTQYF. Written as DNA, the CDR3 is TGTGCCAGCAGCGTAGTTGTTGGCGGTGGCACAGATACGCAGTATTTT.

The J gene is TRBJ2-1, the V gene TRBV6-5, with TRBD2 matching over 12 bases. This CDR3 contains 14 residues. From germline, CDR1 is MNHEY and CDR2 SVGAGI. V lost 6 bases, J lost 6 bases, and 3 bases stayed unmatched. CDR3 region: CASRPSGGGNEQFF. The CDR3 DNA reads as TGTGCCAGCAGGCCTAGCGGGGGGGGCAATGAGCAGTTCTTC.

The chain couples TRBV5-1 to TRBJ1-1; no firm D call. The CDR3 is made up of 13 amino acids. Germline CDR1 and CDR2: SGHRS and YFSETQ. Trimming stripped 1 base from V and 7 bases from J, with 11 bases between. CDR3 sequence: CASSLFGGSEAFF. CDR3 DNA: TGCGCCAGCAGCTTGTTCGGCGGGAGTGAAGCTTTCTTT.

This clone has a handful of counts. The chain carries TRBV2 and TRBJ1-6; D is possibly TRBD1 (5 bases). Trimming pared 2 bases from V and 7 bases from J, leaving 18 bases between. This CDR3 region has 17 residues. The germline CDR1 and CDR2 sequences are SNHLY and FYNNEI. CDR3: CASSEMGTGTANSPLHF. CDR3 sequence (DNA): TGTGCCAGCAGTGAAATGGGGACCGGGACCGCGAATTCACCCCTCCACTTT.

This sequence joins TRBV5-6 and TRBJ2-7; 9 bases align to TRBD1. Germline CDR1 and CDR2: SGHDT and YYEEEE. With 2 bases clipped from V and 0 bases from J, the junction kept 3 bases outside the gene matches. The CDR3 runs to 15 residues. The chain's CDR3 is CASSLQGANSYEQYF. The CDR3 DNA follows: TGTGCCAGCAGCTTACAGGGGGCCAACTCCTACGAGCAGTACTTC.

This clone turned up a few times. As DNA, the CDR3 is TGCGCCAGCAGCCAGACTAGCGGCCAAGAGACCCAGTACTTC. This translates into CASSQTSGQETQYF. The chain uses TRBV4-1 and TRBJ2-5; 9 bases match TRBD2. V lost 3 bases, J lost 1 base, and 0 bases stayed unmatched. This CDR3 is 14 amino acids long. Germline values: CDR1 MGHRA, CDR2 YSYEKL.

This clone was detected once. V usage is TRBV28 and J usage is TRBJ1-5; 8 positions agree with TRBD1. Trimming took 5 bases from V and 6 from J; bases not matched to a gene: 6. Germline CDR1 reads MDHEN; CDR2 reads SYDVKM. The CDR3 runs to 14 residues. The CDR3 loop reads CASSNRGMIQPQHF. The CDR3 coding sequence is TGTGCCAGCAGTAACAGGGGGATGATTCAGCCCCAGCATTTT.